Listed below are T cell receptor beta chains from one sample, sequenced in a study of quantifying T cell responses using KT2 cells. A single record per CDR3 protein comes from TCRdb applying MiXCR to the UMI-ligation and nested PCR reads. In the table there are about 32,000 distinct CDR3 sequences, 6% to 8% of which are singletons. Input material: PBMCs spiked with cells of the T cell clone KT2. These receptor sequences come from a human donor. CDR3s include the opening cysteine and the closing phenylalanine or tryptophan. D genes are given only for firm matches. The size entry gives how often the clone was seen (once, few, many) or a class if it is expanded.

v_gene	d_gene	abundance	j_gene	CDR3nt	CDR3aa
TRBV6-5	.	many	TRBJ1-3	TGTGCCAGCAGTTCCCCGCGAGGGGCCGGAAACACCATATATTTT	CASSSPRGAGNTIYF
TRBV29-1	.	medium-sized	TRBJ2-3	TGCAGCGTTGGGACTCGCCGAGGGGATACGCAGTATTTT	CSVGTRRGDTQYF
TRBV20-1	TRBD2	many	TRBJ2-7	TGCAGTGCCCCCAGGACTAGCGGGAGATACGAGCAGTACTTC	CSAPRTSGRYEQYF
TRBV3-1	.	few	TRBJ2-2	TGTGCCAGCAGCCAAGCATCTATCGGGGAGCTGTTTTTT	CASSQASIGELFF
TRBV20-1	.	few	TRBJ2-1	TGCAGTGCTAGAGATCCCCTCACTAGGGAAGACTACAATGAGCAGTTCTTC	CSARDPLTREDYNEQFF
TRBV7-9	.	few	TRBJ1-1	TGTGCCAGCAACCCGACAGACCCAGGGGCTGAAGCTTTCTTT	CASNPTDPGAEAFF
TRBV6-5	TRBD1	few	TRBJ2-7	TGTGCCAGCAGTGACTCGGGACAGGCCTCCTACGAGCAGTACTTC	CASSDSGQASYEQYF
TRBV27	.	few	TRBJ2-7	TGTGCCAGCAGTTGGGAAGGTAGCGGTTCCTACGAGCAGTACTTC	CASSWEGSGSYEQYF
TRBV6-5	TRBD2	many	TRBJ2-7	TGTGCCAGCAGTTCCTACGGCGGGGGGGTTTACGAGCAGTACTTC	CASSSYGGGVYEQYF
TRBV3-1	.	many	TRBJ1-6	TGTGCCAGCAGCCAAGAACATCTCGGTCCAGGGTCGAATTCACCCCTCCACTTT	CASSQEHLGPGSNSPLHF
TRBV9	TRBD2	many	TRBJ2-1	TGTGCCAGCAGTAGCGGGGGCACCTACAATGAGCAGTTCTTC	CASSSGGTYNEQFF
TRBV7-9	TRBD2	few	TRBJ2-3	TGTGCCAGCAGCAAAGGACTAGCGGGAACCCTCACAGATACGCAGTATTTT	CASSKGLAGTLTDTQYF
TRBV20-1	.	many	TRBJ2-2	TGCAGTGCTCCCCGGAACAGGGCGAACACCGGGGAGCTGTTTTTT	CSAPRNRANTGELFF
TRBV6-5	.	many	TRBJ1-1	TGTGCCAGCAGTTACTCGCAAATAGGGTACACTGAAGCTTTCTTT	CASSYSQIGYTEAFF
TRBV27	TRBD2	many	TRBJ2-3	TGTGCCAGCAGTTTGGTGGTTTCTAGCGGGAGTAGGGATACGCAGTATTTT	CASSLVVSSGSRDTQYF
TRBV7-9	.	few	TRBJ1-1	TGTGCCAGCGGATTAGGGAACACTGAAGCTTTCTTT	CASGLGNTEAFF